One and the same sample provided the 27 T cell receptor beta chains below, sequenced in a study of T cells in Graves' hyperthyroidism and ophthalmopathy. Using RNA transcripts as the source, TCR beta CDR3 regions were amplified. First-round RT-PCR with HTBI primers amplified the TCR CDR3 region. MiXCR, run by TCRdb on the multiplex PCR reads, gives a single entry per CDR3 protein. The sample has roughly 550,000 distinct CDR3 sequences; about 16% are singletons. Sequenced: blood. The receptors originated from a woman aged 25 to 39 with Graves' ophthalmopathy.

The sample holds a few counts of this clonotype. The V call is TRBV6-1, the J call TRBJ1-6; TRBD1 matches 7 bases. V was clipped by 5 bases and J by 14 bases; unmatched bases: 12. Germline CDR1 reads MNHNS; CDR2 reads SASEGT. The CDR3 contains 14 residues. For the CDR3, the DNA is TGTGCCAGCAGTCGGGACAGAACCCGCCCCACCCTCCACTTT. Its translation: CASSRDRTRPTLHF.

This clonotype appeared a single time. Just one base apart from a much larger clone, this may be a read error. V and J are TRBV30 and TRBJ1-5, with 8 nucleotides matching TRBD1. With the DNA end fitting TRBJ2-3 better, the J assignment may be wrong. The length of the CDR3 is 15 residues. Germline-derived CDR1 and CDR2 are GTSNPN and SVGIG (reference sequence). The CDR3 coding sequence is TGTGCCTGGAGTATTCGGGACAGGCGGAATCAGCCCCAGTATTTT. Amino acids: CAWSIRDRRNQPQYF.

The CDR3 DNA reads as TGCGCCAGCAGCCTTATCAGGGGGCCGGCTAATGAAAAACTGTTTTTT. It is translated as CASSLIRGPANEKLFF. The chain uses TRBV4-3 and TRBJ1-4; TRBD1 aligns across 8 bases. From germline, CDR1 is LGHNA and CDR2 YSLEER. This CDR3 region has 16 residues. With 4 bases clipped from V and 3 bases from J, the junction kept 7 bases outside the gene matches.

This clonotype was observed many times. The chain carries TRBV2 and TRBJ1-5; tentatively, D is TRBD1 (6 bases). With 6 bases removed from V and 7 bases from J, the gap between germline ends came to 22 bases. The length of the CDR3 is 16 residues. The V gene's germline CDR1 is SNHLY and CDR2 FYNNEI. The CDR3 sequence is CASSPSAGTIGQPQHF. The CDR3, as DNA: TGTGCCAGCAGCCCCTCGGCCGGGACAATCGGCCAGCCCCAGCATTTT. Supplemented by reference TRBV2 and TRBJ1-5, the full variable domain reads EPEVTQTPSHQVTQMGQEVILRCVPISNHLYFYWYRQILGQKVEFLVSFYNNEISEKSEIFDDQFSVERPDGSNFTLKIRSTKLEDSAMYFCASSPSAGTIGQPQHFGDGTRLSIL.

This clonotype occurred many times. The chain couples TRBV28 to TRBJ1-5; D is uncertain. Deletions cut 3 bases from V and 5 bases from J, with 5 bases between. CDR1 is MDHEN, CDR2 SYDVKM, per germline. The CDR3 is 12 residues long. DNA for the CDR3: TGTGCCAGCAGTTTGCGTTATCAGCCCCAGCATTTT. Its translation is CASSLRYQPQHF.

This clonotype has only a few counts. The CDR3 reads CASSLGAGGKETQYF. The CDR3 DNA sequence: TGTGCCAGCAGCTTAGGCGCGGGCGGAAAAGAGACCCAGTACTTC. The rearrangement joins TRBV11-3 to TRBJ2-5, with D perhaps TRBD2 (5 bases). The CDR3 contains 15 residues. Germline CDR1 is SGHNT and CDR2 is YENEEA. V was pared by 1 base and J by 3 bases, with 12 bases between.

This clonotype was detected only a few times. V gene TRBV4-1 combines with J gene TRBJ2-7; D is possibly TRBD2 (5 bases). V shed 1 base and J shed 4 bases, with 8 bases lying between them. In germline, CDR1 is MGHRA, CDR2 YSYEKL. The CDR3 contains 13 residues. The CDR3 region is CASSQGSGYEQYF. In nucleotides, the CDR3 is TGCGCCAGCAGCCAAGGCAGCGGTTACGAGCAGTACTTC.

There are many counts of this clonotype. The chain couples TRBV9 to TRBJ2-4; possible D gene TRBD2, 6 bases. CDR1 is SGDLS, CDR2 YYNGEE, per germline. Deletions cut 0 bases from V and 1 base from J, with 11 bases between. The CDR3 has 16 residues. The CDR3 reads CASSVGGGTAKNIQYF. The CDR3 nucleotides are TGTGCCAGCAGCGTAGGTGGGGGGACGGCCAAAAACATTCAGTACTTC.

The CDR3 region has the DNA TGCGCCAGCAGCCAGACTCTAGGACAGGGGCCGAACACCGGGGAGCTGTTTTTT. Translation gives CASSQTLGQGPNTGELFF. The rearrangement joins TRBV4-1 to TRBJ2-2; 9 bases are shared with TRBD1. The CDR3 totals 18 residues. The germline V gene encodes CDR1 MGHRA and CDR2 YSYEKL. After removal of 3 bases from V and 0 bases from J, the junction contained 8 bases not matched to a gene.

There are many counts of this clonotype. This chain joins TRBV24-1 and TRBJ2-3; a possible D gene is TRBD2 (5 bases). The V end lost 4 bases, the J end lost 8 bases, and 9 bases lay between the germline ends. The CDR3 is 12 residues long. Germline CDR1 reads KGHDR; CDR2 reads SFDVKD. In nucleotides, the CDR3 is TGTGCCACCAGTGACCCTGGAGGTACGCAGTATTTT. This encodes CATSDPGGTQYF.

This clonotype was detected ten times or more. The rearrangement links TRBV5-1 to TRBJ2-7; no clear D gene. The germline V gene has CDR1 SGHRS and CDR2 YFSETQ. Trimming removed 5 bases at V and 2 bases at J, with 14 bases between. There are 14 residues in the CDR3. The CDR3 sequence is CASSSTGLPYEQYF. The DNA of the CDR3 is TGCGCCAGCAGTTCTACGGGCCTGCCCTACGAGCAGTACTTC.

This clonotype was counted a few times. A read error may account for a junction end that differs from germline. The CDR3 DNA reads TGCAGTGCTAGAAGCTTGCGGGACCACTCCCACAATGAGCAGTTCTTC. It is translated as CSARSLRDHSHNEQFF. This chain uses TRBV20-1 with TRBJ2-1; D may be TRBD2 (6 bases). The CDR3 is made up of 16 amino acids. Per germline, CDR1 DFQATT and CDR2 SNEGSKA (reference sequence).

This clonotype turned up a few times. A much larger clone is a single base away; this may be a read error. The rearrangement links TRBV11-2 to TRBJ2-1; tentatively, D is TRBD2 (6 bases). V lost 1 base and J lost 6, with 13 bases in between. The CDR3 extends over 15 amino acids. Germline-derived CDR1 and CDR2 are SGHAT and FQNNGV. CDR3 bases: TGTGCCAGCAGCTTAGGACTAGTGAATCTCAATGAGCAGTTCTTC. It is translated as CASSLGLVNLNEQFF.

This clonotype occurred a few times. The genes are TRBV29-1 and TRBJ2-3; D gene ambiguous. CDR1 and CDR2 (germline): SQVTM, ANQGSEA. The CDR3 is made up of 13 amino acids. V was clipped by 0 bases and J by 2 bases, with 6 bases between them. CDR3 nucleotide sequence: TGCAGCGTTGAAGATCGGGCCACAGATACGCAGTATTTT. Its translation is CSVEDRATDTQYF.

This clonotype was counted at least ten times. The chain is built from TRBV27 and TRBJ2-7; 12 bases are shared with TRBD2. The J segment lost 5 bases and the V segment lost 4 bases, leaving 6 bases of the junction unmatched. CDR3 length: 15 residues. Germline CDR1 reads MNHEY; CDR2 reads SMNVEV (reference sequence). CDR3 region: CASSYSGLAGNEQYF. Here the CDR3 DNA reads TGTGCCAGCAGTTATTCCGGACTAGCGGGGAACGAGCAGTACTTC.

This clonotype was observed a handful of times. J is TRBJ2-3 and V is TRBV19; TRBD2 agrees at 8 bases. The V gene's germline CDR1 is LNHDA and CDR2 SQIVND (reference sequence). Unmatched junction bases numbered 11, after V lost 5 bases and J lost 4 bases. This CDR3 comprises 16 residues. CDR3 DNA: TGTGCCAGTAGTCCGAGCGGGAGCAGGTTTGCAGATACGCAGTATTTT. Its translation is CASSPSGSRFADTQYF.

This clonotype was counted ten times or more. The CDR3 nucleotides are TGTGCCAGCAGTTACGCAGGCCTTAATAGCAATCAGCCCCAGCATTTT. Protein: CASSYAGLNSNQPQHF. V usage is TRBV28 and J usage is TRBJ1-5; D unresolved. Trimming cost V 4 bases and J 0 bases, with 13 bases left between them. The germline gives CDR1 MDHEN, CDR2 SYDVKM. The CDR3 is 16 amino acids.

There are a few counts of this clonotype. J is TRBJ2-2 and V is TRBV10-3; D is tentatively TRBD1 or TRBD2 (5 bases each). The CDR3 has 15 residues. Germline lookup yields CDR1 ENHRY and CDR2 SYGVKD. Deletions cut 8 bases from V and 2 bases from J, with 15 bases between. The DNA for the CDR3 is TGTGCCATCGGGGGTCGGGGCGAAAACACCGGGGAGCTGTTTTTT. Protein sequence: CAIGGRGENTGELFF.

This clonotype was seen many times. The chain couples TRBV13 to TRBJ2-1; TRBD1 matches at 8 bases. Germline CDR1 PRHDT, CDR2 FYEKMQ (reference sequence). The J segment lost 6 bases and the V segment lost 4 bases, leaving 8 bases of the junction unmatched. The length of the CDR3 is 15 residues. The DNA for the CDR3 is TGTGCCAGCAGCTCCGGACAGGGATCAGGCAATGAGCAGTTCTTC. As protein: CASSSGQGSGNEQFF.

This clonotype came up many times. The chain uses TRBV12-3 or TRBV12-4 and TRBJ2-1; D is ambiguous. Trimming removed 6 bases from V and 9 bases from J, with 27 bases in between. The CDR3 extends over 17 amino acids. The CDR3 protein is CASSPSLSRDIISEQFF. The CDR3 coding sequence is TGTGCCAGCAGCCCCTCGCTGAGCAGAGACATTATAAGTGAGCAGTTCTTC.

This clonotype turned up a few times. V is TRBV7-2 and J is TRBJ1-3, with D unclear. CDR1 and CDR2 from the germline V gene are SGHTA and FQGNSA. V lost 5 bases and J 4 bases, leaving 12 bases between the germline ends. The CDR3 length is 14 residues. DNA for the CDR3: TGTGCCAGCAGCCCCCTGGTGGGCGGAAACACCATATATTTT. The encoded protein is CASSPLVGGNTIYF.

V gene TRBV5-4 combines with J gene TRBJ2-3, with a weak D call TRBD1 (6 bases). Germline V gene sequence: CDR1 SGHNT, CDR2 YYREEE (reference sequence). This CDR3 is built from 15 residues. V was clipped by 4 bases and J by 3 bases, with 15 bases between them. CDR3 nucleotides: TGTGCCAGCAGCCTACCACAGGGCTTGACAGATACGCAGTATTTT. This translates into CASSLPQGLTDTQYF.

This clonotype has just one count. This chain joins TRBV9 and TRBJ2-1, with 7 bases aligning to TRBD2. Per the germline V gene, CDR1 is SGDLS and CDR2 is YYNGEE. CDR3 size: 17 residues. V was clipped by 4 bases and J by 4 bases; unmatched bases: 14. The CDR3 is CASSPNVVGGNYNEQFF. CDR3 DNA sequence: TGTGCCAGCAGCCCGAATGTCGTCGGGGGGAATTACAATGAGCAGTTCTTC.

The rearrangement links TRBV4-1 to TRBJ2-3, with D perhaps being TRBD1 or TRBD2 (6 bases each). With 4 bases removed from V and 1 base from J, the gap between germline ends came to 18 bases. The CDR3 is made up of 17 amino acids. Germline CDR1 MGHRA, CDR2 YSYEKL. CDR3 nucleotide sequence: TGCGCCAGCAGCCGGGGGGCCCCGCCGTTTGGCACAGATACGCAGTATTTT. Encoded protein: CASSRGAPPFGTDTQYF.

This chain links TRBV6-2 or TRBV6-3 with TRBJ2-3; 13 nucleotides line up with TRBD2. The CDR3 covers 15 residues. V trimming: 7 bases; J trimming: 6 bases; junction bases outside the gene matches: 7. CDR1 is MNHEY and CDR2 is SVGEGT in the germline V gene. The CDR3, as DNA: TGTGCCAGCACCAGGACTAGCGGGAGTTTGGATACGCAGTATTTT. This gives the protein CASTRTSGSLDTQYF.

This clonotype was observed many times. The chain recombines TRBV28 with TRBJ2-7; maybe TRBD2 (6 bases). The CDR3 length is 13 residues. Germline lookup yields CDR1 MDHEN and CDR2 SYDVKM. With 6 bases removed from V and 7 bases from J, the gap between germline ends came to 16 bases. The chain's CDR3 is CASSRDWAGEQYF. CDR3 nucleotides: TGTGCCAGCAGCCGGGACTGGGCGGGGGAGCAGTACTTC.

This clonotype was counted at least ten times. The CDR3 coding sequence is TGTGCCAGCAGTCCCCTGGAGACTAGCGGGAGCGGGGAGCTGTTTTTT. It translates to CASSPLETSGSGELFF. J is TRBJ2-2 and V is TRBV28; TRBD2 aligns across 12 bases. V shed 5 bases, J shed 7 bases, and the junction held 8 bases outside the gene matches. The CDR3 has 16 amino acids. Germline-derived CDR1 and CDR2 are MDHEN and SYDVKM.